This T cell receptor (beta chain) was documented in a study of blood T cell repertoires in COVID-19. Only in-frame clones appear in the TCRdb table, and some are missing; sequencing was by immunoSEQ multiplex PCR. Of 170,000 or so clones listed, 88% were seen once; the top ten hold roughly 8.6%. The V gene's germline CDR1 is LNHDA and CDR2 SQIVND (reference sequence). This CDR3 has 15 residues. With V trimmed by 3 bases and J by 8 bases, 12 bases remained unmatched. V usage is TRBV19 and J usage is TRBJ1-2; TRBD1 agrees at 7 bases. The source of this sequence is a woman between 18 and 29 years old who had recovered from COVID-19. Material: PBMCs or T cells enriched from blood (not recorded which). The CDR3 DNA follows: TGTGCCAGTAGTATTACTGGGACAGCGTCTATGGGCTACACCTTC. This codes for CASSITGTASMGYTF.